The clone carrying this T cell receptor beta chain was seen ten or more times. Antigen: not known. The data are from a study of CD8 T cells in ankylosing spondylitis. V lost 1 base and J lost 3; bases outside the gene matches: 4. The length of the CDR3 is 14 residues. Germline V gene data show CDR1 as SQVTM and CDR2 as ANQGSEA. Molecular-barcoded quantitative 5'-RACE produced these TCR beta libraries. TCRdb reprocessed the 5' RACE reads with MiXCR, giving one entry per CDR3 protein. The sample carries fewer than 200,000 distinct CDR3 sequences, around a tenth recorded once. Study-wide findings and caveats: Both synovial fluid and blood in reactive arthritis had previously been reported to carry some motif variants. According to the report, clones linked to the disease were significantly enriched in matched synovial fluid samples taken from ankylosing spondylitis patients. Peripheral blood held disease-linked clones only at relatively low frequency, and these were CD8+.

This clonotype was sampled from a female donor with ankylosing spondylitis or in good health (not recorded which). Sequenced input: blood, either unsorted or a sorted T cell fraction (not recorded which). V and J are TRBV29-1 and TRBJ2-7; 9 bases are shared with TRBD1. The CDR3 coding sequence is TGCAGCGTTGAAGGGGGACAGGGTGGCTACGAGCAGTACTTC. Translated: CSVEGGQGGYEQYF.